This T cell receptor (beta chain) was retrieved from a study of CD8+CD57+ T cells in acquired aplastic anemia. Study-wide background: Mean yield of DNA from sorted CD4+ and CD8+ cells was 3.2 ug.

The template for TCR beta VDJ and CDR3 sequence profiling was genomic DNA. TCRdb analysed the reads with MiXCR anew, one entry per CDR3 protein. The data show roughly 290,000 distinct CDR3 sequences, with under 65% seen just once and around 1.2% held by the top ten. The ends were cut back, 1 base at V and 5 bases at J, with 14 bases in the middle. The CDR3 has 14 residues. Germline V gives CDR1 DFQATT, CDR2 SNEGSKA (reference sequence). Sequencing involved patients with CD8+CD57+ cell expansion previously shown by flow cytometry. Study findings and constraints: The same twenty-nine CD8+ CDR3 sequences occurred in patients and in controls.

With respect to this clonotype: Its antigen is undetermined.

The chain couples TRBV20-1 to TRBJ1-1; TRBD1 might be the D (6 bases). Sequencing was carried out using sorted CD4+, CD8+, or CD8+CD57+ T cells (not recorded which) from PBMCs. This TCR was sampled from a human donor with aplastic anemia. The chain's CDR3 is CSARGGAGKTEAFF. The CDR3 nucleotides are TGCAGTGCTAGAGGGGGGGCTGGGAAGACTGAAGCTTTCTTT.